Presented here are 31 T cell receptor beta chains from one specimen sequenced in a study of blood T cell repertoires in COVID-19. Profiled with immunoSEQ multiplex PCR; TCRdb holds only in-frame clones, not every one. The table records about 380,000 clones, approximately 84% of them present only once. The sequencing input was PBMCs or T cells enriched from blood (not recorded which). All receptors come from a woman younger than 45 who had recovered from COVID-19.

Worth noting for this clone: One junction end disagrees with the germline gene, perhaps due to a read error. The chain combines TRBV28 with TRBJ2-1; D gene uncertain. The CDR3 has 12 amino acids. From germline, CDR1 is MDHEN and CDR2 SYDVKM. The CDR3 DNA follows: TGTGCCAGCAGCTTATCCCATAATGAGCAGTTCTTC. This encodes CASSLSHNEQFF.

The rearrangement links TRBV13 to TRBJ2-7; 9 positions match TRBD1. The CDR3 totals 15 residues. In germline, CDR1 is PRHDT, CDR2 FYEKMQ (reference sequence). J was trimmed by 4 bases and V by 5 bases; bases with no gene match: 9. In DNA, the CDR3 is TGTGCCAGCAGCGCCCCCGGGACAGGGTTTTACGAGCAGTACTTC. The encoded protein is CASSAPGTGFYEQYF.

The rearrangement uses TRBV18 and TRBJ2-1, with 9 bases aligning to TRBD1. The CDR3 has 14 residues. V shed 3 bases, J shed 5 bases, and the junction held 2 bases outside the gene matches. CDR1 and CDR2 from the germline V gene are KGHSH and LQKENI. CDR3 sequence reads: CASSPGQGHNEQFF. CDR3 nucleotides: TGTGCCAGCTCACCGGGACAGGGTCACAATGAGCAGTTCTTC.

The rearrangement links TRBV7-9 to TRBJ1-1; TRBD1 matches 10 bases. This CDR3 has 14 residues. CDR1 SEHNR and CDR2 FQNEAQ come from the germline V gene (reference sequence). V dropped 5 bases and J dropped 7; count of bases not matched to a gene: 7. CDR3 sequence (DNA): TGTGCCAGCAGCCGGACCGGGACAGGGGATGAAGCTTTCTTT. This sequence encodes CASSRTGTGDEAFF.

V gene TRBV11-2 combines with J gene TRBJ1-3; D gene ambiguous. The CDR3 has 17 residues. V was pared by 0 bases and J by 4 bases, with 16 bases between. CDR1 is SGHAT and CDR2 is FQNNGV in the germline V gene. The DNA of the CDR3 is TGTGCCAGCAGCTTAGATCCCGGTCGGGGAATAGGAAACACCATATATTTT. The encoded protein is CASSLDPGRGIGNTIYF.

The rearrangement joins TRBV6-6 to TRBJ1-1; TRBD1 matches at 7 bases. CDR1 and CDR2 from the germline V gene are MNHNY and SVGAGI (reference sequence). V shed 11 bases, J shed 10 bases, and the junction held 16 bases outside the gene matches. This CDR3 has 13 amino acids. The CDR3 is CAGTGAPGQLAFF. The CDR3 DNA reads as TGTGCCGGTACAGGGGCCCCGGGACAGCTAGCTTTCTTT.

The genes are TRBV2 and TRBJ2-1; 8 bases fit TRBD2. Germline assignment: CDR1 SNHLY and CDR2 FYNNEI. V lost 6 bases and J lost 1; bases outside the gene matches: 14. This CDR3 comprises 18 residues. Written as DNA, the CDR3 is TGTGCCAGCAGAGCACGTGCCGGGACTAGTGAATCCTACAATGAGCAGTTCTTC. Amino acid sequence: CASRARAGTSESYNEQFF.

This clone was seen a few times. The V call is TRBV5-1, the J call TRBJ2-7; 8 nucleotides align to TRBD1. This CDR3 contains 13 residues. The trim removed 4 bases at V and 6 bases at J, leaving 6 bases unmatched. CDR1 and CDR2 (germline): SGHRS, YFSETQ. CDR3 nucleotides: TGCGCCAGCAGCATCGGACAGGGAGGCGAGCAGTACTTC. Amino acid sequence: CASSIGQGGEQYF.

V gene TRBV5-6 combines with J gene TRBJ2-2; 9 bases fit TRBD1. There are 15 residues in the CDR3. Germline V gene data show CDR1 as SGHDT and CDR2 as YYEEEE. Trimming at V came to 4 bases and at J to 5 bases, leaving 6 bases not matched to a gene. The CDR3 nucleotides are TGTGCCAGCAGCCCAACAGGGGGCGCGACCGGGGAGCTGTTTTTT. It codes for CASSPTGGATGELFF.

The chain carries TRBV10-3 and TRBJ2-2; TRBD2 might be the D (6 bases). V lost 7 bases and J lost 0, with 9 bases in between. This CDR3 spans 14 amino acids. Germline V gives CDR1 ENHRY, CDR2 SYGVKD. The chain's CDR3 is CAIMEGANTGELFF. DNA for the CDR3: TGTGCCATCATGGAGGGTGCGAACACCGGGGAGCTGTTTTTT.

The V and J genes are TRBV28 and TRBJ2-2; TRBD1 agrees at 7 bases. Trimming took 5 bases from V and 3 from J; bases not matched to a gene: 0. Germline-derived CDR1 and CDR2 are MDHEN and SYDVKM. This CDR3 has 13 residues. The CDR3 reads CASSDRDTGELFF. In DNA, the CDR3 is TGTGCCAGCAGTGACAGGGACACCGGGGAGCTGTTTTTT.

The gene calls are TRBV27 and TRBJ2-1; 10 bases fit TRBD2. There are 15 residues in the CDR3. CDR1 and CDR2 (germline): MNHEY, SMNVEV (reference sequence). V was clipped by 7 bases and J by 4 bases; unmatched bases: 7. The CDR3 is CASNTGTSDYNEQFF. In DNA form, the CDR3 reads TGTGCCAGCAACACCGGGACTAGCGATTACAATGAGCAGTTCTTC.

This chain links TRBV15 with TRBJ1-5; D perhaps matches TRBD1 (5 bases). CDR1 is LNHNV and CDR2 is YYDKDF in the germline V gene (reference sequence). This CDR3 region has 15 residues. Trimming stripped 0 bases from V and 6 bases from J, with 12 bases between. The CDR3 DNA sequence: TGTGCCACCAGCAGAGATCTTGGGGCCTCTCAGCCCCAGCATTTT. This encodes CATSRDLGASQPQHF.

This sequence joins TRBV11-3 and TRBJ2-1; TRBD1 matches at 11 bases. The CDR3 contains 16 residues. V shed 4 bases, J shed 7 bases, and the junction held 9 bases outside the gene matches. Germline V gene data show CDR1 as SGHNT and CDR2 as YENEEA. This CDR3 reads CASSSAGTGGRNEQFF. CDR3 coding DNA: TGTGCCAGCAGCTCGGCCGGGACAGGGGGAAGGAATGAGCAGTTCTTC.

The J gene is TRBJ2-5, the V gene TRBV3-1 (or the pseudogene TRBV3-2); 8 bases are a match to TRBD1. Looked up from germline, CDR1 is LGHDT and CDR2 is YNNKEL (reference sequence). The CDR3 is 17 residues long. Trimming at V came to 7 bases and at J to 4 bases, leaving 17 bases not matched to a gene. CDR3 residues: CASTGVQGQGARETQYF. The CDR3, as DNA: TGTGCCAGCACCGGAGTTCAAGGTCAGGGGGCCAGAGAGACCCAGTACTTC.

The V and J genes are TRBV24-1 and TRBJ2-7; 11 bases align to TRBD2. V shed 7 bases and J 5 bases; nucleotides not matched to a gene: 9. Germline values: CDR1 KGHDR, CDR2 SFDVKD. The CDR3 length is 15 residues. CDR3 loop: CATSQTSGSRNEQYF. CDR3 nucleotides: TGTGCCACCAGCCAAACTAGCGGGAGTAGGAACGAGCAGTACTTC.

The CDR3 reads CASSWSTGEGKETQYF. The CDR3 DNA reads as TGTGCCAGCAGCTGGAGTACAGGGGAAGGGAAGGAGACCCAGTACTTC. The chain joins TRBV7-9 to TRBJ2-5, with 7 bases matching TRBD1. J was trimmed by 5 bases and V by 4 bases; bases with no gene match: 13. CDR3 length equals 16 residues. Germline CDR1 reads SEHNR; CDR2 reads FQNEAQ (reference sequence).

The rearrangement uses TRBV7-2 and TRBJ1-5, with D maybe TRBD1 (6 bases). The CDR3 has 13 residues. CDR1 and CDR2 from the germline V gene are SGHTA and FQGNSA. The V end was cut by 5 bases, the J end by 5 bases, with 10 bases between. The CDR3 reads CASSVRGDQPQHF. For the CDR3, the DNA is TGTGCCAGCAGCGTCAGGGGAGATCAGCCCCAGCATTTT.

The V call is TRBV6-5, the J call TRBJ1-1, with D perhaps TRBD1 (5 bases). Trimming stripped 2 bases from V and 3 bases from J, with 10 bases between. The length of the CDR3 is 14 residues. Germline assignment: CDR1 MNHEY and CDR2 SVGAGI. The CDR3 DNA reads TGTGCCAGCAGTTACAATTCGGGGGACACTGAAGCTTTCTTT. Encoded protein: CASSYNSGDTEAFF.

The chain joins TRBV19 to TRBJ1-4; D call uncertain. There are 14 residues in the CDR3. Trimming removed 3 bases at V and 8 bases at J, with 13 bases between. Germline V gene sequence: CDR1 LNHDA, CDR2 SQIVND (reference sequence). This chain's CDR3 is CASSIQGSYEKLFF. CDR3 bases: TGTGCCAGTAGTATTCAAGGGAGTTACGAAAAACTGTTTTTT.

The V gene is TRBV18, the J gene TRBJ2-7; a weak D match, TRBD1 (7 bases). V was shortened by 6 bases and J by 6 bases, with 18 bases between the two germline ends. In germline, CDR1 is KGHSH, CDR2 LQKENI. This CDR3 is built from 14 residues. CDR3 loop: CASSPRQGSGEQYF. CDR3 sequence (DNA): TGTGCCAGCTCTCCTAGACAGGGTAGCGGCGAGCAGTACTTC.

The DNA of the CDR3 is TGCGCCAGCAGCTTGGGGCTGAACACTGAAGCTTTCTTT. Translated, it gives CASSLGLNTEAFF. The chain joins TRBV5-1 to TRBJ1-1; the D is unclear. Per the germline V gene, CDR1 is SGHRS and CDR2 is YFSETQ. This CDR3 region has 13 residues. The V end was cut by 0 bases, the J end by 0 bases, with 3 bases between.

V gene TRBV3-1 (or the pseudogene TRBV3-2) combines with J gene TRBJ1-2; D gene unclear. V lost 3 bases and J lost 6, with 11 bases in between. The germline V gene encodes CDR1 LGHDT and CDR2 YNNKEL (reference sequence). The CDR3 totals 13 residues. CDR3 in amino acids: CASSHGGGNGYTF. In DNA, the CDR3 is TGTGCCAGCAGCCACGGCGGAGGCAATGGCTACACCTTC.

This chain connects TRBV5-5 to TRBJ2-5; TRBD2 is a possible D gene (5 bases). The CDR3 is 16 residues long. Per the germline V gene, CDR1 is SGHKS and CDR2 is YYEKEE (reference sequence). V shed 4 bases and J shed 5 bases, with 21 bases lying between them. The CDR3 bases are TGTGCCAGCAGCCCCCTTCCTGGGCATCGAGGGGAGACCCAGTACTTC. This codes for CASSPLPGHRGETQYF.

The chain links TRBV25-1 to TRBJ2-7; 8 nucleotides line up with TRBD2. After removal of 6 bases from V and 2 bases from J, the junction contained 6 bases not matched to a gene. The CDR3 is made up of 14 amino acids. The germline V gene has CDR1 MGHDK and CDR2 SYGVNS. The CDR3 here is CASRPGGPAYEQYF. The CDR3 DNA reads TGTGCCAGCAGGCCGGGAGGGCCAGCCTACGAGCAGTACTTC.

The rearrangement uses TRBV20-1 and TRBJ2-1; D call uncertain. The CDR3 extends over 11 amino acids. V was cut by 3 bases and J by 5 bases, with 5 bases left in between. The germline V gene encodes CDR1 DFQATT and CDR2 SNEGSKA (reference sequence). The CDR3 coding sequence is TGCAGTGCTAGTAGAGACAATGAGCAGTTCTTC. As protein: CSASRDNEQFF.

The genes are TRBV11-2 and TRBJ1-2, with D maybe TRBD1 (5 bases). V was pared by 5 bases and J by 6 bases, with 13 bases between. The CDR3 consists of 13 residues. The germline V gene encodes CDR1 SGHAT and CDR2 FQNNGV. The CDR3, as DNA: TGTGCCAGCAGCCCTAAACGGGGGAATGGCTACACCTTC. Translating gives CASSPKRGNGYTF.

This clone was picked up a small number of times. The chain combines TRBV18 with TRBJ1-1; 9 positions agree with TRBD1. V lost 4 bases to trimming and J lost 11 bases; unmatched junction nucleotides: 5. CDR1 is KGHSH and CDR2 is LQKENI in the germline V gene. The CDR3 is made up of 12 amino acids. This CDR3 is CASSRGDRAAFF. The CDR3 DNA sequence: TGTGCCAGCTCACGAGGGGACAGGGCGGCTTTCTTT. Full variable domain (missing parts from reference TRBV18 and TRBJ1-1): NAGVMQNPRHLVRRRGQEARLRCSPMKGHSHVYWYRQLPEEGLKFMVYLQKENIIDESGMPKERFSAEFPKEGPSILRIQQVVRGDSAAYFCASSRGDRAAFFGQGTRLTVV.

This clone was detected only once. The chain is built from TRBV7-9 and TRBJ2-3, with D possibly TRBD1 on 6 matching bases. The CDR3 sequence is 14 residues long. Germline CDR1 and CDR2: SEHNR and FQNEAQ (reference sequence). Trimming cost V 6 bases and J 0 bases, with 10 bases left between them. For the CDR3, the DNA is TGTGCCAGCAGGATACAGGGAAGCACAGATACGCAGTATTTT. Protein: CASRIQGSTDTQYF.

CDR3 sequence: CASSQSLAGVAGELFF. Written as DNA, the CDR3 is TGTGCCAGCAGCCAAAGCCTAGCGGGAGTCGCCGGGGAGCTGTTTTTT. This rearrangement joins TRBV3-1 (or the pseudogene TRBV3-2) to TRBJ2-2; 10 nucleotides line up with TRBD2. Germline trimming cut 2 bases from V and 6 bases from J; bases unmatched to any gene: 6. The CDR3 covers 16 residues. Germline CDR1 is LGHDT and CDR2 is YNNKEL (reference sequence).

The rearrangement joins TRBV9 to TRBJ2-5; possibly TRBD1 for D (5 bases). The CDR3 covers 14 residues. The V and J ends lost 0 bases and 5 bases respectively, with 11 bases between them. Germline V lookup: CDR1 SGDLS, CDR2 YYNGEE. Here the CDR3 DNA reads TGTGCCAGCAGCGTAGACCAGGGTGGGGAGACCCAGTACTTC. Its protein is CASSVDQGGETQYF.